The subject of this entry is one TCR beta chain. These data are taken from a study of blood T cell repertoires in COVID-19. The overall study: Italy, Spain and the United States were the sources of the convalescent and acute COVID-19 samples. Nucleic acid was either cDNA or gDNA, and it came from T cells, B-cell-depleted T cells, or PBMCs.

The germline V gene has CDR1 GTSNPN and CDR2 SVGIG (reference sequence). There are 12 residues in the CDR3. Trimming cost V 3 bases and J 4 bases, with 9 bases left between them. The method was immunoSEQ multiplex PCR; TCRdb's version includes in-frame clones alone and lacks a portion of them. The sample carries around 100,000 clones, approximately 84% recorded once. This TCR derives from a woman between 55 and 75 years old with acute or convalescent COVID-19. The sample was peripheral blood. The J gene is TRBJ1-2, the V gene TRBV30; TRBD1 is a possible D gene (6 bases). In DNA, the CDR3 is TGTGCCTGGAGCCAGGGGTCCTATGGCTACACCTTC. Its protein product is CAWSQGSYGYTF. Based on the CDR3 plus reference TRBV30 and TRBJ1-2, the full variable domain is SQTIHQWPATLVQPVGSPLSLECTVEGTSNPNLYWYRQAAGRGLQLLFYSVGIGQISSEVPQNLSASRPQDRQFILSSKKLLLSDSGFYLCAWSQGSYGYTFGSGTRLTVV.